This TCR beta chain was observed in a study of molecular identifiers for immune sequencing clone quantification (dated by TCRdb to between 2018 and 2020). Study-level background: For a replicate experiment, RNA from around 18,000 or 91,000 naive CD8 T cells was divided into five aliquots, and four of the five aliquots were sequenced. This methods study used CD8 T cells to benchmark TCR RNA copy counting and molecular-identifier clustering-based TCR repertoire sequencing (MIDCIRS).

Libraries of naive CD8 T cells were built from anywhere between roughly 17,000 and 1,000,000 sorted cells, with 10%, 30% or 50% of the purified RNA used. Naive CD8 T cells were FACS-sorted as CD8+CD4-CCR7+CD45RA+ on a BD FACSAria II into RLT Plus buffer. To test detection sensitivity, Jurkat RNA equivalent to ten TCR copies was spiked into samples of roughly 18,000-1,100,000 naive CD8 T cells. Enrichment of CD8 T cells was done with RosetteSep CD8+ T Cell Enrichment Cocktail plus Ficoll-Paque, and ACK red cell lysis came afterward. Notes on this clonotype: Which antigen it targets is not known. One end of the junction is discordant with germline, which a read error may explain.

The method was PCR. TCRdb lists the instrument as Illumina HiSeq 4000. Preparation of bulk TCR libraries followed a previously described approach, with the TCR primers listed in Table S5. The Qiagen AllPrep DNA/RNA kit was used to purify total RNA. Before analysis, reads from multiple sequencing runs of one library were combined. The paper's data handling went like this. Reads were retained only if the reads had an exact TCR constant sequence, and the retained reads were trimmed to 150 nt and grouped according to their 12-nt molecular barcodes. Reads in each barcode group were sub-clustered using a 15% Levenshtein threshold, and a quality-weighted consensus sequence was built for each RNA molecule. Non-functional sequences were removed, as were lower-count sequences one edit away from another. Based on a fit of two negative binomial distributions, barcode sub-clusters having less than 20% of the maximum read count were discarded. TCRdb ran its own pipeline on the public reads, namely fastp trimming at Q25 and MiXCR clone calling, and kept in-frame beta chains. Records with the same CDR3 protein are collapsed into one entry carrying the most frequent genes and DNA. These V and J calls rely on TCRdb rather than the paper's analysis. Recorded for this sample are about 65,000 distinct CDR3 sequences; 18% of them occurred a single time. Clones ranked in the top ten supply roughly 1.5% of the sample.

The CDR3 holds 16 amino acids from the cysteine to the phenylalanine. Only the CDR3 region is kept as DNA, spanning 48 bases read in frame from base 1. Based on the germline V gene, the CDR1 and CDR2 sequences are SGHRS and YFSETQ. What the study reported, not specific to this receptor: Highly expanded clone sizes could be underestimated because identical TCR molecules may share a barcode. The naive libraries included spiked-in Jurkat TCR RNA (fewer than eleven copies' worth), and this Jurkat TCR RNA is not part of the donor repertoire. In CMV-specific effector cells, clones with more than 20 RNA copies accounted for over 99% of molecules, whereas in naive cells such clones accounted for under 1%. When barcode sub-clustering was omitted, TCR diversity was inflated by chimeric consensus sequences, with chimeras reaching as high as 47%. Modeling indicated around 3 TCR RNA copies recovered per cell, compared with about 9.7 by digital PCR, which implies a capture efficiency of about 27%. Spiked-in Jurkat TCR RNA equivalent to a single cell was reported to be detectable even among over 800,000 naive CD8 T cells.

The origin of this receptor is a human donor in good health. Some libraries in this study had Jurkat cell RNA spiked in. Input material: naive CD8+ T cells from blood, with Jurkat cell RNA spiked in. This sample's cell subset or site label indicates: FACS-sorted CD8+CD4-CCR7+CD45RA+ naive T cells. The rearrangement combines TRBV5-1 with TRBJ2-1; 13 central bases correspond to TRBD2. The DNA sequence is TGCGCCGGCAGCTTGGGACTAGCGGGACCCTACAATGAGCAGTTCTTC. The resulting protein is CAGSLGLAGPYNEQFF.